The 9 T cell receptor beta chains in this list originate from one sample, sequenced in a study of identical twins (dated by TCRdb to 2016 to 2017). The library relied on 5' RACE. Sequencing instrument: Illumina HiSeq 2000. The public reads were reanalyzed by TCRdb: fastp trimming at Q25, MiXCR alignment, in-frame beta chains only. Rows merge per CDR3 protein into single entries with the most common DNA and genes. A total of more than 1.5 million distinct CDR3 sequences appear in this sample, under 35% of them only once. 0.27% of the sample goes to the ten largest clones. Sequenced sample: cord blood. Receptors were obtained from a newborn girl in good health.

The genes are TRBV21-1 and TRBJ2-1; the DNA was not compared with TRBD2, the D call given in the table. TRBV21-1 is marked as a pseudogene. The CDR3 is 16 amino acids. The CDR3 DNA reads TGTGCCAGCAGCCCACTACTAGCGGGAGGGGACGATGAGCAGTTCTTC. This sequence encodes CASSPLLAGGDDEQFF.

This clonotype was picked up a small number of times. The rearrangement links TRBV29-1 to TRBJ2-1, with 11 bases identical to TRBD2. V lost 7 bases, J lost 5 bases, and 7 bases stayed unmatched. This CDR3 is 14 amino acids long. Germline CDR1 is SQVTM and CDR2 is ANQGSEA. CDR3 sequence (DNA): TGCAGCGGCAAGACTAGCGGGACCGACAATGAGCAGTTCTTC. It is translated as CSGKTSGTDNEQFF.

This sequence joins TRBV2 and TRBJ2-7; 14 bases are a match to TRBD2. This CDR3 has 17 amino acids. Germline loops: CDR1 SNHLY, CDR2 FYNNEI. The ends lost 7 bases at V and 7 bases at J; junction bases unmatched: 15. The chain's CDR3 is CASTGTSGSSSYNEQYF. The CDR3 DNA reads TGTGCCAGCACCGGGACTAGCGGGAGTTCATCCTACAATGAGCAGTACTTC.

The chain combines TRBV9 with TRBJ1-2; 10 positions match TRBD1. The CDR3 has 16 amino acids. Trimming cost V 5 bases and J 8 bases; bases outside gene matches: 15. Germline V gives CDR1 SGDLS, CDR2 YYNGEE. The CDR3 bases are TGTGCCAGCAGGTTCAAAGTTATGGGACAGGGGAGAGGCTACACCTTC. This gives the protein CASRFKVMGQGRGYTF.

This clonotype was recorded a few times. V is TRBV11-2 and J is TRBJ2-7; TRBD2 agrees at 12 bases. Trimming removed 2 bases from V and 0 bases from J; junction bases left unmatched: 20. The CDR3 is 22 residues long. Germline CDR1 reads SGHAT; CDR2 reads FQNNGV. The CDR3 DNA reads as TGTGCCAGCAGCTTATTTGGGTCCGTGTGGACTAGCGGGAAACGGAGCTCCTACGAGCAGTACTTC. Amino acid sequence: CASSLFGSVWTSGKRSSYEQYF. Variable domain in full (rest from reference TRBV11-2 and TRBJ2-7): EAGVAQSPRYKIIEKRQSVAFWCNPISGHATLYWYQQILGQGPKLLIQFQNNGVVDDSQLPKDRFSAERLKGVDSTLKIQPAKLEDSAVYLCASSLFGSVWTSGKRSSYEQYFGPGTRLTVT.

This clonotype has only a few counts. This chain's CDR3 is CASSSFLDGHTHF. The CDR3 DNA reads as TGTGCCAGCAGTTCCTTCCTCGACGGGCACACGCATTTT. The rearrangement links TRBV28 to TRBJ1-5; D gene uncertain. Germline CDR1 reads MDHEN; CDR2 reads SYDVKM. V lost 4 bases and J lost 15, with 19 bases in between. The CDR3 spans 13 residues. Filled out from reference TRBV28 and TRBJ1-5, the complete variable domain reads DVKVTQSSRYLVKRTGEKVFLECVQDMDHENMFWYRQDPGLGLRLIYFSYDVKMKEKGDIPEGYSVSREKKERFSLILESASTNQTSMYLCASSSFLDGHTHFGDGTRLSIL.

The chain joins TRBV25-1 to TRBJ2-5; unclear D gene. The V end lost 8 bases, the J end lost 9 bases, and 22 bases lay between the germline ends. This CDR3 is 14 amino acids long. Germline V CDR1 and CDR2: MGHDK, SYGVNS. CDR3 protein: CASSPVGVGKAQYF. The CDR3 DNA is TGTGCCAGCTCCCCAGTAGGTGTCGGTAAGGCCCAGTACTTC.

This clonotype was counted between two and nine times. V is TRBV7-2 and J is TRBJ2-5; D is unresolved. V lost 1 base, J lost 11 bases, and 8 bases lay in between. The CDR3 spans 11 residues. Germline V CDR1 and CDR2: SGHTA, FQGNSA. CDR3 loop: CASSLVAEQYF. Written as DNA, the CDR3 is TGTGCCAGCAGCTTAGTGGCTGAGCAGTACTTC.

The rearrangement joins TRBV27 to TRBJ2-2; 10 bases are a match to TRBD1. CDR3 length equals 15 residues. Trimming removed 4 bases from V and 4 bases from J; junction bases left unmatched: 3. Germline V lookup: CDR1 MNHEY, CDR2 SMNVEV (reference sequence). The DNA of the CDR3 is TGTGCCAGCAGTTACTGGGACAGGGGCACCGGGGAGCTGTTTTTT. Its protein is CASSYWDRGTGELFF.